This TCR beta chain derives from a study of radiotherapy plus CTLA-4 blockade in lung cancer. Sequencing used immunoSEQ multiplex PCR; TCRdb keeps in-frame clones, though not all of them. The sample contains about 51,000 clones, 65% to 80% of which appear only once. After removal of 7 bases from V and 5 bases from J, the junction contained 13 bases not matched to a gene. The CDR3 runs to 14 residues. Germline V lookup: CDR1 SQVTM, CDR2 ANQGSEA. The J gene is TRBJ2-5, the V gene TRBV29-1, with 7 bases lining up with TRBD2. Material: peripheral blood, obtained from a patient treated with radiotherapy plus ipilimumab. This TCR was recovered from a human donor with non-small cell lung cancer whose response to radiotherapy plus ipilimumab could not be evaluated. CDR3 nucleotide sequence: TGCAGCGCCTCCACGGGGGAGGGCGGGGAGACCCAGTACTTC. It is translated as CSASTGEGGETQYF.